This TCR beta chain comes out of a study of blood T cell repertoires in COVID-19. At the level of the study: There were acute and convalescent COVID-19 samples, and they came from the United States, Italy and Spain. PBMCs, B-cell-depleted T cells, or T cells were the source of the cDNA or gDNA that made up the material.

In the original analysis: Cell counts per sample came from amplifying reference gene primers. The protocol was immunoSEQ multiplex PCR, while the TCRdb copy is restricted to in-frame clones and leaves out a portion. That table furnishes V, J and clone size, whereas the DNA furnished D and trimming. The sample shows around 74,000 clones, around nine tenths of them seen only once. After removal of 4 bases from V and 5 bases from J, the junction contained 10 bases not matched to a gene. The CDR3 covers 15 residues. Germline CDR1 is SGHTA and CDR2 is FQGNSA. The sequenced sample consisted of peripheral blood. The rearrangement links TRBV7-2 to TRBJ2-5; TRBD1 matches 7 bases. The receptor's source is a man aged 25 to 40 with acute or convalescent COVID-19. The CDR3 is CASSSRDRERETQYF. For the CDR3, the DNA is TGTGCCAGCAGCTCCCGGGACAGAGAACGGGAGACCCAGTACTTC.